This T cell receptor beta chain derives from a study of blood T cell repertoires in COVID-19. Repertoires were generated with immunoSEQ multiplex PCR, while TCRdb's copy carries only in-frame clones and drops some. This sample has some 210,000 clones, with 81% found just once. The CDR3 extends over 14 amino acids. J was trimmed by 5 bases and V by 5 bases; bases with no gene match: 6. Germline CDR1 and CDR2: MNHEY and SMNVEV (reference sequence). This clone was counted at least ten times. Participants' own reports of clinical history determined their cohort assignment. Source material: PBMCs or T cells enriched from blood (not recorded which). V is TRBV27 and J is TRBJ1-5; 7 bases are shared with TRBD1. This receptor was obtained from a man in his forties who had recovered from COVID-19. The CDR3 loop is CASSATGLYQPQHF. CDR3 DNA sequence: TGTGCCAGCAGTGCGACAGGGCTCTATCAGCCCCAGCATTTT.